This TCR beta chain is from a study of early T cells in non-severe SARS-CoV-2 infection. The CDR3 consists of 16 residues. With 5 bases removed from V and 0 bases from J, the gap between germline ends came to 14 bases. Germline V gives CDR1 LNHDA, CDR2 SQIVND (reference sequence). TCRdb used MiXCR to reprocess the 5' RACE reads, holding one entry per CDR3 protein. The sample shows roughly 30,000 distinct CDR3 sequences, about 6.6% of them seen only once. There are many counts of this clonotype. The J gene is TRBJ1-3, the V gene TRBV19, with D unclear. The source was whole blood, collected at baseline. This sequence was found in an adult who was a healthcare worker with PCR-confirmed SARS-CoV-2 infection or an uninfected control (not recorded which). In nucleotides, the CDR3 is TGTGCCAGTAGTTCCCGAATCCAGGTCTCTGGAAACACCATATATTTT. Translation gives CASSSRIQVSGNTIYF. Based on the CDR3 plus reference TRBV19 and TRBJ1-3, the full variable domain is DGGITQSPKYLFRKEGQNVTLSCEQNLNHDAMYWYRQDPGQGLRLIYYSQIVNDFQKGDIAEGYSVSREKKESFPLTVTSAQKNPTAFYLCASSSRIQVSGNTIYFGEGSWLTVV.